Sequencing of this T cell receptor (beta chain) was carried out in a study of blood T cell repertoires in COVID-19. Background on the study: There were acute and convalescent COVID-19 samples, and they came from the United States, Italy and Spain. The analysed material was cDNA or gDNA that came from T cells, B-cell-depleted T cells, or PBMCs.

Original handling: Amplification with reference gene primers provided the estimates of nucleated cell counts. Profiled with immunoSEQ multiplex PCR; TCRdb holds only in-frame clones, not every one. That table supplies the V and J calls and clone size; D and trimming were determined from the DNA. The sample lists some 400,000 clones; more than 70% were seen once. Enrolment of Seattle patients took place during active infection, and they were followed longitudinally. The receptor was isolated from a woman under 40 with COVID-19, enrolled during active disease. Sequenced: peripheral blood.

The CDR3 DNA follows: TGCGCCAGCAGCTTGGATCCAGGACAGGGTAATTCACCCCTCCACTTT. This encodes CASSLDPGQGNSPLHF. The chain recombines TRBV5-1 with TRBJ1-6, with 8 bases that match TRBD1. From germline, CDR1 is SGHRS and CDR2 YFSETQ. CDR3 length equals 16 residues. V lost 0 bases and J lost 6; bases outside the gene matches: 5.